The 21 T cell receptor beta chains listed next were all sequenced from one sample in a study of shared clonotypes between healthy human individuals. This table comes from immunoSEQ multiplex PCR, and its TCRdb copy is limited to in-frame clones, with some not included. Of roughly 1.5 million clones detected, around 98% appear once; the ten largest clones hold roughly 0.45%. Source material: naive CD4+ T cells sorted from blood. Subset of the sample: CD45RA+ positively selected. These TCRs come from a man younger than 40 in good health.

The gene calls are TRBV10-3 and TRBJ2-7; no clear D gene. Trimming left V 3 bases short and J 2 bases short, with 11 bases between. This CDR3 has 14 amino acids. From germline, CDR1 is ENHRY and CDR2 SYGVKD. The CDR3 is CAISDWVKAYEQYF. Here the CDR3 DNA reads TGTGCCATCAGTGATTGGGTAAAGGCCTACGAGCAGTACTTC.

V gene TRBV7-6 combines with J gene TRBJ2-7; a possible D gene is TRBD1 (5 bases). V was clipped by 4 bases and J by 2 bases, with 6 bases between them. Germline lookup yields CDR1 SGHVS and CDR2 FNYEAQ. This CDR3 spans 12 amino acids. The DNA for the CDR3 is TGTGCCAGCAGCTCGACAGCCTACGAGCAGTACTTC. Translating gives CASSSTAYEQYF.

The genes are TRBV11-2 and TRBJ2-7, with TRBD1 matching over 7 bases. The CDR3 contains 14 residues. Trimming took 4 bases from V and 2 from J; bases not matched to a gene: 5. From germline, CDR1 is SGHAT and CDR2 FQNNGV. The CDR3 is CASSSTGFPYEQYF. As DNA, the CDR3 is TGTGCCAGCAGCTCGACAGGGTTTCCCTACGAGCAGTACTTC.

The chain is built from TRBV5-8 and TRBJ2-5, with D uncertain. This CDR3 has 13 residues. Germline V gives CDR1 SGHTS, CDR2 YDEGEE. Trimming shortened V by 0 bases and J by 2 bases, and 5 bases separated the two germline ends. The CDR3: CASSLAYQETQYF. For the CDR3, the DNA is TGTGCCAGCAGCTTGGCCTATCAAGAGACCCAGTACTTC.

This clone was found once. The CDR3 is CASSGTGIGANVLTF. The CDR3 bases are TGTGCCAGCTCGGGGACAGGGATTGGGGCCAACGTCCTGACTTTC. The chain is built from TRBV18 and TRBJ2-6; 9 nucleotides line up with TRBD1. CDR1 KGHSH and CDR2 LQKENI come from the germline V gene. The CDR3 is 15 amino acids. V lost 6 bases and J lost 3; bases outside the gene matches: 3.

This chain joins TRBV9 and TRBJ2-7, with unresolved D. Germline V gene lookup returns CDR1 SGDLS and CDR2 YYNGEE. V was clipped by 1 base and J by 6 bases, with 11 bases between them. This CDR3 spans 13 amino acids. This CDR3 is CASSVLGSSEQYF. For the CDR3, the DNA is TGTGCCAGCAGCGTACTTGGTAGTTCCGAGCAGTACTTC.

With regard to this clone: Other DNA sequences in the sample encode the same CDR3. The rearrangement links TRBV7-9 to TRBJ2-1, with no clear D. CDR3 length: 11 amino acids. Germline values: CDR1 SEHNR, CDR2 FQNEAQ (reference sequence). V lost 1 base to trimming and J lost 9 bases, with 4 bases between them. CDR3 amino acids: CASSLVGEQFF. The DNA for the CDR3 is TGTGCCAGCAGCTTAGTGGGTGAGCAGTTCTTC.

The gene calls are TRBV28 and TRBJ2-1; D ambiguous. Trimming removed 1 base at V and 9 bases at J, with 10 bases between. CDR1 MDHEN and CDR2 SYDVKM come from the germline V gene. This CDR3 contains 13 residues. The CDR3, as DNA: TGTGCCAGCAGTTTATTAGGGCTCGGTGAGCAGTTCTTC. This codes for CASSLLGLGEQFF.

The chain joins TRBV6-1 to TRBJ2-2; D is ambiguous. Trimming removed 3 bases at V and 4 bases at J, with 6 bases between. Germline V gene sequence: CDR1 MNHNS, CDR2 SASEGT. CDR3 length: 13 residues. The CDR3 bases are TGTGCCAGCAGTGAGGGTCCCACCGGGGAGCTGTTTTTT. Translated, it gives CASSEGPTGELFF.

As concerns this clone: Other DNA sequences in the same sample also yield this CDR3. CDR3 nucleotide sequence: TGTGCCAGCAGCTTGGAACTAGCCTACAATGAGCAGTTCTTC. Its protein product is CASSLELAYNEQFF. The V gene is TRBV5-4, the J gene TRBJ2-1; TRBD2 is a possible D gene (5 bases). CDR3 size: 14 residues. Germline CDR1 SGHNT, CDR2 YYREEE (reference sequence). With 0 bases removed from V and 2 bases from J, the gap between germline ends came to 6 bases.

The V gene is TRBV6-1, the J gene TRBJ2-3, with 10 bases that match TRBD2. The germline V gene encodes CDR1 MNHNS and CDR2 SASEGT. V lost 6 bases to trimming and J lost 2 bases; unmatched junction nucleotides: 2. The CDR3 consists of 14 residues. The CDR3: CASSGTSDTDTQYF. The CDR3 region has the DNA TGTGCCAGCAGCGGGACTAGCGACACAGATACGCAGTATTTT.

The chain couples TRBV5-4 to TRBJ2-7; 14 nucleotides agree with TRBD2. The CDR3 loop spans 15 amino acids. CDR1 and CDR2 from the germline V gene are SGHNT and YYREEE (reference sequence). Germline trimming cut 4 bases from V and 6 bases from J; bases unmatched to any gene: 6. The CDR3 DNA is TGTGCCAGCAGCAGGGGACTAGCGGGAGTAGCCGAGCAGTACTTC. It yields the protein CASSRGLAGVAEQYF.

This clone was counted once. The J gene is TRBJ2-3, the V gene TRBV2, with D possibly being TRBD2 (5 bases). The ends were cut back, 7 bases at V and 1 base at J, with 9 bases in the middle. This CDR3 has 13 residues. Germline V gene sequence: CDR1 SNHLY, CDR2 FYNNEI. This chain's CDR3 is CASIVRGTDTQYF. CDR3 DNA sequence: TGTGCCAGCATCGTGAGGGGCACAGATACGCAGTATTTT.

The CDR3 nucleotides are TGTGCCAGCTCTCCGGGACAGGGGTTCGGCGAGACCCAGTACTTC. This gives the protein CASSPGQGFGETQYF. The chain has TRBV18 and TRBJ2-5, with 10 bases identical to TRBD1. The J segment lost 5 bases and the V segment lost 6 bases, leaving 9 bases of the junction unmatched. The CDR3 spans 15 residues. Germline V gives CDR1 KGHSH, CDR2 LQKENI.

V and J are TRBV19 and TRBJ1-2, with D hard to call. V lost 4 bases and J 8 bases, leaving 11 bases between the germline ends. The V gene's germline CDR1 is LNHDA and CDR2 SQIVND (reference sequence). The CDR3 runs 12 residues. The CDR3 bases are TGTGCCAGTAGTACAGGACTGGGGGGCTACACCTTC. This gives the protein CASSTGLGGYTF.

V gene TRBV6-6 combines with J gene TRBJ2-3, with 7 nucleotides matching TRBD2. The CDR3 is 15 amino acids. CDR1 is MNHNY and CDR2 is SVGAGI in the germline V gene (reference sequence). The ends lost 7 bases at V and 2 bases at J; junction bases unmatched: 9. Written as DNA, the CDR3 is TGTGCCAGCAAGATAGGCGGGAGCTCCACAGATACGCAGTATTTT. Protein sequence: CASKIGGSSTDTQYF.

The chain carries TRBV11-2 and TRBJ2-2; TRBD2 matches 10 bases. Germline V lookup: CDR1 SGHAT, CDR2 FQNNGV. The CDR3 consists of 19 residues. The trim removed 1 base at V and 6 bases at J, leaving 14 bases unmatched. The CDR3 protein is CASSLVAALAGDNPGELFF. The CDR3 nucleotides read TGTGCCAGCAGCTTAGTAGCGGCCCTAGCGGGAGATAATCCCGGGGAGCTGTTTTTT.

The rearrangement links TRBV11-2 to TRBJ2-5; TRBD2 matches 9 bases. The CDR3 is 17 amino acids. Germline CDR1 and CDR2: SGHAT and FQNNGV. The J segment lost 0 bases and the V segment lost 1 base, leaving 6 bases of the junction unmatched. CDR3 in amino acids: CASSLVRLAGHQETQYF. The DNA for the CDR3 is TGTGCCAGCAGCTTAGTTAGGCTAGCGGGGCACCAAGAGACCCAGTACTTC.

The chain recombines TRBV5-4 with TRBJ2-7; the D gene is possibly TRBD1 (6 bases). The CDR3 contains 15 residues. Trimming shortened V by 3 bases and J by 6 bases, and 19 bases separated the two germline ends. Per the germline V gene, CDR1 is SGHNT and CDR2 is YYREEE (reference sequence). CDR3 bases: TGTGCCAGCAGCTATGAAATACAGGGTTTCGGCGAGCAGTACTTC. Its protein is CASSYEIQGFGEQYF.

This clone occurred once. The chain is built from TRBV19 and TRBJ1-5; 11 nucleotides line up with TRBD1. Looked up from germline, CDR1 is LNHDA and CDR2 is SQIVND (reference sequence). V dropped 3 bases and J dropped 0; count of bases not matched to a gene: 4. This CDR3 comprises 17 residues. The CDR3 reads CASSMLGQGDSNQPQHF. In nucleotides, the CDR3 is TGTGCCAGTAGTATGCTGGGACAGGGGGATAGCAATCAGCCCCAGCATTTT.

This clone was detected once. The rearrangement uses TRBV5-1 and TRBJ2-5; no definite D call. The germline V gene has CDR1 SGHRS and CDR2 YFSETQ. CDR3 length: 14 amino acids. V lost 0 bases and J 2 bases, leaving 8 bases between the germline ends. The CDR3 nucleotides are TGCGCCAGCAGCTTGGATGGGCTTCAAGAGACCCAGTACTTC. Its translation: CASSLDGLQETQYF.